This T cell receptor (beta chain) was recovered during a study of shared clonotypes between healthy human individuals. Study information: Plates per donor: three CD4 naive, three CD4 memory, two CD8 naive, one CD8 memory.

Germline assignment: CDR1 ENHRY and CDR2 SYGVKD. V was trimmed by 4 bases and J by 0 bases, leaving 21 bases between them. This CDR3 comprises 18 residues. The authors loaded about 200 ng DNA, about 30,000 T cell genomes, into sorted-subset replicate PCRs. The authors' processing: Owing to the provision of junction-only sequences devoid of quality scores by immunoSEQ, filtering differed. TCRdb keeps only in-frame clones here, not all; method: immunoSEQ multiplex PCR. Clone size and the V and J calls come from that table; the DNA yielded D and trimming. The profile shows under 1,100,000 clones, around 78% of them singletons.

The V and J genes are TRBV10-3 and TRBJ1-1; the D is unclear. The origin of this receptor is a man younger than 30 in good health. Some clones in this sample may be carry-over from other donors' samples. Sample: memory CD4+ T cells from PBMCs. Noted subset: CD45RA-negative fraction. The CDR3 bases are TGTGCCATCAGTGCGAACCCCGCGGCAGGCCTCGTGAACACTGAAGCTTTCTTT. It codes for CAISANPAAGLVNTEAFF.